Detailed here is one TCR beta chain. The repertoire was sequenced with immunoSEQ multiplex PCR; TCRdb's copy has only in-frame clones and lacks some. The table records under 2.5 million clones, 80% to 95% of them present only once. This sample is part of a study of shared clonotypes between healthy human individuals. There are 15 residues in the CDR3. Trimming pared 3 bases from V and 0 bases from J, leaving 12 bases between. The chain links TRBV5-3 to TRBJ1-1; TRBD1 is a possible D gene (5 bases). TRBV5-3 has ORF status, its function being uncertain. The sequence derives from a man between 18 and 29 years old in good health. Some clones in this sample may be carry-over from other donors' samples. The material sequenced was naive CD4+ T cells from PBMCs. Documented subset: CD45RA+ positively selected. The CDR3 spells CARSWDGIMNTEAFF. In DNA, the CDR3 is TGTGCCAGAAGCTGGGACGGAATCATGAACACTGAAGCTTTCTTT.